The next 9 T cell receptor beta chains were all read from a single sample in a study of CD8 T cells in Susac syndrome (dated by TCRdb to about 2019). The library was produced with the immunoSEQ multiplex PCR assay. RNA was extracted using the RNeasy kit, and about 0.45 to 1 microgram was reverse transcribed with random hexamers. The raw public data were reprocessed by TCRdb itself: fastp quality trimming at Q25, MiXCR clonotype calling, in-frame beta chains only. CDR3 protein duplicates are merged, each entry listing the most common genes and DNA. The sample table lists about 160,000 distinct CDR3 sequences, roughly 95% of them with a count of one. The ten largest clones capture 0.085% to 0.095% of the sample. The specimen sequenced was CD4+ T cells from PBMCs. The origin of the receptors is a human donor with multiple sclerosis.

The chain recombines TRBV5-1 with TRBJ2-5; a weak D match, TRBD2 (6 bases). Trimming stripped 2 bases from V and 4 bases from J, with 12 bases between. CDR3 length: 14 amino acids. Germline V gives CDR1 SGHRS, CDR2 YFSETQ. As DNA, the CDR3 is TGCGCCAGCAGCTTCGGTGTTAGCGGAGAGACCCAGTACTTC. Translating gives CASSFGVSGETQYF. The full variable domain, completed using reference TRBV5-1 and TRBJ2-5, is KAGVTQTPRYLIKTRGQQVTLSCSPISGHRSVSWYQQTPGQGLQFLFEYFSETQRNKGNFPGRFSGRQFSNSRSEMNVSTLELGDSALYLCASSFGVSGETQYFGPGTRLLVL.

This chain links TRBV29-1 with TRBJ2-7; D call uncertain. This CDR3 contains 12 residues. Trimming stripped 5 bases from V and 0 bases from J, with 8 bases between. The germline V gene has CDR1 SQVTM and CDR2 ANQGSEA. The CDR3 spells CSVSLISYEQYF. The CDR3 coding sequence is TGCAGCGTTAGCCTCATCTCCTACGAGCAGTACTTC.

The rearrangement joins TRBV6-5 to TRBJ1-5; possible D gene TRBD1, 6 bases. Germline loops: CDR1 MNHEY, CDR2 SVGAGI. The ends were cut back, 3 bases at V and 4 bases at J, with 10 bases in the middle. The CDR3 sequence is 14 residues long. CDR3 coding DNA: TGTGCCAGCAGTTATGGGGGCAGTAATCAGCCCCAGCATTTT. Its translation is CASSYGGSNQPQHF.

CDR3 sequence: CASSLSGFIYEQYF. CDR3 in DNA: TGTGCCAGCAGTTTAAGCGGGTTCATCTACGAGCAGTACTTC. This chain links TRBV12-3 or TRBV12-4 with TRBJ2-7; maybe TRBD2 (6 bases). Deletions cut 2 bases from V and 3 bases from J, with 11 bases between. The CDR3 length is 14 residues.

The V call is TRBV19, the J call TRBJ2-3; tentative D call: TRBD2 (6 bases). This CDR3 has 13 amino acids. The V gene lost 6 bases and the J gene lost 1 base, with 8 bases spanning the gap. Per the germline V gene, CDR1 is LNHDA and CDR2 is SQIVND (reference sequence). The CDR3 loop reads CASRPSGTDTQYF. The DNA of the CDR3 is TGTGCCAGTAGGCCTAGCGGCACAGATACGCAGTATTTT.

CDR3 nucleotides: TGCGCCAGCAGCTTAACTACAAGATACGAGCAGTACTTC. Its protein is CASSLTTRYEQYF. The V gene is TRBV5-1, the J gene TRBJ2-7, with D unresolved. Germline V gives CDR1 SGHRS, CDR2 YFSETQ. The CDR3 has 13 residues. Trimming shortened V by 2 bases and J by 4 bases, and 10 bases separated the two germline ends.

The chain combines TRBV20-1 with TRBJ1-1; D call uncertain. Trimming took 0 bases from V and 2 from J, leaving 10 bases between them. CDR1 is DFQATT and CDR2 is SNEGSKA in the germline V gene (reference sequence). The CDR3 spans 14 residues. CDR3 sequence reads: CSAREDGINTEAFF. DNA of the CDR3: TGCAGTGCTAGAGAGGACGGGATTAACACTGAAGCTTTCTTT.

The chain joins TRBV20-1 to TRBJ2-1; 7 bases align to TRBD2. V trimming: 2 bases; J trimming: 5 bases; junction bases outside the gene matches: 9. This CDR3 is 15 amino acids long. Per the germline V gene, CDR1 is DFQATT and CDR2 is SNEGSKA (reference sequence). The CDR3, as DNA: TGCAGTGCTAGACCCCCGGGAGGTCAAAACAATGAGCAGTTCTTC. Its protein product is CSARPPGGQNNEQFF.

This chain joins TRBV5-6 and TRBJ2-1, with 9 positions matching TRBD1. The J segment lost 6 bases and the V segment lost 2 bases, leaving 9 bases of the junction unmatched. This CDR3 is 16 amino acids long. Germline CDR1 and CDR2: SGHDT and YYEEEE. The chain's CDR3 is CASSLYDRGVSNEQFF. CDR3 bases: TGTGCCAGCAGCTTATATGACAGGGGGGTCAGCAATGAGCAGTTCTTC.